The clone carrying this T cell receptor (beta chain) has just a few counts. Some clones are missing from TCRdb's copy, which holds only in-frame ones; the method was immunoSEQ multiplex PCR. The sample consists of 200,000 to 300,000 clones, around 84% of them appearing once. These data come from a study of blood T cell repertoires in COVID-19. This receptor was identified in a woman aged 55-70 years with COVID-19, enrolled during active disease. The sequencing sample was made of peripheral blood.

CDR3 coding DNA: TGCGCCAGCAGCTTGGGGACAGCCCAAGAGACCCAGTACTTC. This sequence encodes CASSLGTAQETQYF. J is TRBJ2-5 and V is TRBV5-1; weak D call: TRBD1 (6 bases). The CDR3 consists of 14 residues. Trimming shortened V by 0 bases and J by 1 base, and 7 bases separated the two germline ends. Germline values: CDR1 SGHRS, CDR2 YFSETQ. Supplemented by reference TRBV5-1 and TRBJ2-5, the full variable domain reads KAGVTQTPRYLIKTRGQQVTLSCSPISGHRSVSWYQQTPGQGLQFLFEYFSETQRNKGNFPGRFSGRQFSNSRSEMNVSTLELGDSALYLCASSLGTAQETQYFGPGTRLLVL.